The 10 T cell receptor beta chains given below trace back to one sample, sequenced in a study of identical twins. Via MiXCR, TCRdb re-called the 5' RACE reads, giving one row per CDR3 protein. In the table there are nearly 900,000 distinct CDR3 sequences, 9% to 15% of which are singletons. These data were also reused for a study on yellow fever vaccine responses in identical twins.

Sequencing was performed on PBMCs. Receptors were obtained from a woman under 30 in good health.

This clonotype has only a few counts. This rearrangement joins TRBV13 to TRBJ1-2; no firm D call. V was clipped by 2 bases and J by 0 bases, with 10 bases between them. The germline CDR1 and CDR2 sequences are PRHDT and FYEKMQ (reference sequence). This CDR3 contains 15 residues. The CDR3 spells CASSLMSAANYGYTF. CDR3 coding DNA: TGTGCCAGCAGCTTAATGAGTGCCGCTAACTATGGCTACACCTTC.

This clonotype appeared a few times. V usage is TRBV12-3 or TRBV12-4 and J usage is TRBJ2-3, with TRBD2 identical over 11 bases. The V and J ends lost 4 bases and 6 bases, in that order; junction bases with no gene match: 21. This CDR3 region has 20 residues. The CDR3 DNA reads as TGTGCCAGCAGTTCCCTATTACCAGCGTCTAGCGGGGGGCCATTGGATACGCAGTATTTT. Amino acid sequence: CASSSLLPASSGGPLDTQYF.

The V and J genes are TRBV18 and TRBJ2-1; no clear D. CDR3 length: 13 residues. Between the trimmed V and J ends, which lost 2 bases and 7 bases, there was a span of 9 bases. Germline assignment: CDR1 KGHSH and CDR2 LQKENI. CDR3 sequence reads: CASSPFGDNEQFF. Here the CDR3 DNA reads TGTGCCAGCTCACCATTCGGAGATAATGAGCAGTTCTTC.

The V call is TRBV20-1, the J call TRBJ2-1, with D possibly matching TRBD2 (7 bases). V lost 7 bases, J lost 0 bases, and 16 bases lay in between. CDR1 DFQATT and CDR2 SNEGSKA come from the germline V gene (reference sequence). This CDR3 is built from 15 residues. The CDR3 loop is CSVGGPTTSYNEQFF. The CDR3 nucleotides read TGCAGTGTGGGGGGGCCCACGACCTCCTACAATGAGCAGTTCTTC.

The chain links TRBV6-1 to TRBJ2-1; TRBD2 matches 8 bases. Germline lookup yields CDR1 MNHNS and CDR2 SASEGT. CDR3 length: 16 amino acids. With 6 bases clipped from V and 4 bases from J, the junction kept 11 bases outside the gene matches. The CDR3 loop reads CASRNKAGGFYNEQFF. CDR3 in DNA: TGTGCCAGCAGGAATAAGGCGGGAGGATTTTACAATGAGCAGTTCTTC.

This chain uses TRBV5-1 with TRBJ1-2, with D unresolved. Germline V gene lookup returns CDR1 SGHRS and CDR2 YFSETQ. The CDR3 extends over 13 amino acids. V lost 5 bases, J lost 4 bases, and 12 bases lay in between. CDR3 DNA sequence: TGCGCCAGCAGTGTGACGATAAGCTATGGCTACACCTTC. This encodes CASSVTISYGYTF.

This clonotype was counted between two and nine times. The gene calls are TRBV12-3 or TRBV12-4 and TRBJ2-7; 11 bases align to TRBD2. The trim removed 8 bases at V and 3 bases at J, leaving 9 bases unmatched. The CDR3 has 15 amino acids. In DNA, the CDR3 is TGTGCCAGCTTTTCGCGGGGACTAGCGGACTACGAGCAGTACTTC. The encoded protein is CASFSRGLADYEQYF.

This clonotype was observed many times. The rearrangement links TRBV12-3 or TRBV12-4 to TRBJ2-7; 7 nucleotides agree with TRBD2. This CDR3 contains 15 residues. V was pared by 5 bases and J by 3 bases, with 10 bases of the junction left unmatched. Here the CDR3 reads CASSPRRGGDYEQYF. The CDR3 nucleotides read TGTGCCAGCAGTCCAAGAAGGGGAGGGGACTACGAGCAGTACTTC.

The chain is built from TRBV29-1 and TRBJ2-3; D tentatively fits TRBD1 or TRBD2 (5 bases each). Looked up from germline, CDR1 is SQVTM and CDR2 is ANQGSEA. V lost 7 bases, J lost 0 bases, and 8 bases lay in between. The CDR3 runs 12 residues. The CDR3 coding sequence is TGCAGCGCCGGGACCAGCACAGATACGCAGTATTTT. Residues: CSAGTSTDTQYF.

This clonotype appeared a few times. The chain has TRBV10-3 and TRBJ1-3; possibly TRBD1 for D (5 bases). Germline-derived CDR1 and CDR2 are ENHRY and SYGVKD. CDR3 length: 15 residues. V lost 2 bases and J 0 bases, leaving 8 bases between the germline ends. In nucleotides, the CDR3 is TGTGCCATCAGTGAGAGCGGGGGCTCTGGAAACACCATATATTTT. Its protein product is CAISESGGSGNTIYF.